A single sample is the source of the 22 T cell receptor beta chains below, sequenced in a study of cytomegalovirus exposure and HLA in healthy donors. Amplification used 60 Vbeta primers and 13 Jbeta primers. Using immunoSEQ multiplex PCR, the repertoire was profiled, and TCRdb retains in-frame clones only, with some absent. The sample yields some 210,000 clones, 85% to 90% seen once. Sequenced input: PBMCs. These receptors all stem from a man aged 30 to 45 in good health and CMV-seronegative.

The V call is TRBV7-9, the J call TRBJ2-7, with D uncertain. The CDR3 is 14 residues long. Germline assignment: CDR1 SEHNR and CDR2 FQNEAQ (reference sequence). Trimming pared 0 bases from V and 2 bases from J, leaving 8 bases between. The CDR3 loop reads CASSLATLAYEQYF. The CDR3 DNA is TGTGCCAGCAGCTTAGCGACGCTAGCCTACGAGCAGTACTTC.

The rearrangement joins TRBV28 to TRBJ1-1, with D perhaps TRBD1 (5 bases). Germline V lookup: CDR1 MDHEN, CDR2 SYDVKM. This CDR3 comprises 15 residues. V lost 5 bases, J lost 4 bases, and 17 bases lay in between. DNA of the CDR3: TGTGCCAGCAGTCCGTCTAGCGGGGCTCGCACTGAAGCTTTCTTT. Amino acid sequence: CASSPSSGARTEAFF.

The chain is built from TRBV7-8 and TRBJ2-7; a possible D gene is TRBD2 (5 bases). Germline CDR1 reads SGHVS; CDR2 reads FQNEAQ. This CDR3 is built from 15 residues. Trimming shortened V by 1 base and J by 1 base, and 11 bases separated the two germline ends. Written as DNA, the CDR3 is TGTGCCAGCAGCTTAGAAGGCCGGACTTCCTACGAGCAGTACTTC. It translates to CASSLEGRTSYEQYF. Together with reference TRBV7-8 and TRBJ2-7, the CDR3 gives the full variable domain: GAGVSQSPRYKVAKRGQDVALRCDPISGHVSLFWYQQALGQGPEFLTYFQNEAQLDKSGLPSDRFFAERPEGSVSTLKIQRTQQEDSAVYLCASSLEGRTSYEQYFGPGTRLTVT.

Only a few counts were recorded for this clone. The J gene is TRBJ1-4, the V gene TRBV15; tentatively, D is TRBD1 (6 bases). The germline V gene encodes CDR1 LNHNV and CDR2 YYDKDF (reference sequence). V lost 1 base and J 3 bases, leaving 9 bases between the germline ends. This CDR3 region has 15 residues. CDR3 loop: CATSRAGASNEKLFF. The CDR3 nucleotides are TGTGCCACCAGCAGAGCAGGGGCCTCTAATGAAAAACTGTTTTTT.

This clone was observed a handful of times. The V and J genes are TRBV18 and TRBJ2-7, with D perhaps TRBD1 (5 bases). Trimming took off 3 bases at V and 3 bases at J, with 9 bases between the two ends. The CDR3 sequence is 13 residues long. Germline V gene lookup returns CDR1 KGHSH and CDR2 LQKENI. CDR3 DNA sequence: TGTGCCAGCTCACCGACAGACGACTACGAGCAGTACTTC. Protein sequence: CASSPTDDYEQYF.

J is TRBJ1-2 and V is TRBV27; no firm D call. From germline, CDR1 is MNHEY and CDR2 SMNVEV (reference sequence). CDR3 length: 14 amino acids. The V and J ends lost 7 bases and 0 bases respectively, with 12 bases between them. The CDR3, as DNA: TGTGCCAGCACTGGAACAGCCTCTAACTATGGCTACACCTTC. It yields the protein CASTGTASNYGYTF.

The chain combines TRBV4-1 with TRBJ2-1, with D possibly matching TRBD2 (6 bases). The V end was cut by 0 bases, the J end by 8 bases, with 11 bases between. The CDR3 runs to 14 residues. Germline V gives CDR1 MGHRA, CDR2 YSYEKL. The CDR3 bases are TGCGCCAGCAGCCAAGAGGAGGGGATCGATGAGCAGTTCTTC. Protein product: CASSQEEGIDEQFF.

V is TRBV28 and J is TRBJ2-2; no clear D. The germline CDR1 and CDR2 sequences are MDHEN and SYDVKM. The CDR3 sequence is 14 residues long. Between the trimmed V and J ends, which lost 2 bases and 2 bases, there was a span of 6 bases. The CDR3 sequence is CASSLVANTGELFF. The CDR3 DNA reads as TGTGCCAGCAGTTTAGTGGCCAACACCGGGGAGCTGTTTTTT.

A note on this clone: Its ends do not fully match the called genes, so a read error is possible. V is TRBV7-2 and J is TRBJ1-6, with D maybe TRBD1 (5 bases). Germline-derived CDR1 and CDR2 are SGHTA and FQGNSA. The CDR3 runs 17 residues. CDR3 sequence (DNA): TGTGCCAGCAGCTTAGGCGACAGCCCCTCCTATAATTCACCCCCCCACTTT. Amino acid sequence: CASSLGDSPSYNSPPHF.

The chain couples TRBV18 to TRBJ1-6; TRBD1 aligns across 8 bases. The V segment lost 0 bases and the J segment 0 bases; nucleotides outside the gene matches: 4. Germline-derived CDR1 and CDR2 are KGHSH and LQKENI. This CDR3 contains 18 residues. The CDR3 region has the DNA TGTGCCAGCTCACCACCTGGACAGGGAACCTCCTATAATTCACCCCTCCACTTT. Amino acids: CASSPPGQGTSYNSPLHF.

The genes are TRBV19 and TRBJ2-1, with 9 bases matching TRBD1. The CDR3 has 16 residues. Looked up from germline, CDR1 is LNHDA and CDR2 is SQIVND (reference sequence). V lost 2 bases, J lost 8 bases, and 10 bases stayed unmatched. CDR3 nucleotide sequence: TGTGCCAGTAGTATATTTCCCGGGACAGGGTTTGATGAGCAGTTCTTC. It is translated as CASSIFPGTGFDEQFF.

The rearrangement joins TRBV18 to TRBJ2-3; tentative D call: TRBD2 (5 bases). V was clipped by 2 bases and J by 6 bases, with 18 bases between them. Germline V gene lookup returns CDR1 KGHSH and CDR2 LQKENI. The CDR3 is made up of 16 amino acids. Here the CDR3 DNA reads TGTGCCAGCTCACCATCGGTCCTAGCCAGAGGGGATACGCAGTATTTT. Translating it yields CASSPSVLARGDTQYF.

The chain couples TRBV7-2 to TRBJ1-4; maybe TRBD1 (6 bases). CDR3 length equals 13 residues. The V gene lost 5 bases and the J gene lost 7 bases, with 11 bases spanning the gap. Germline V CDR1 and CDR2: SGHTA, FQGNSA. CDR3 region: CASSRGGSEKLFF. The DNA for the CDR3 is TGTGCCAGCAGCAGAGGGGGTAGTGAAAAACTGTTTTTT. Variable domain in full (rest from reference TRBV7-2 and TRBJ1-4): GAGVSQSPSNKVTEKGKDVELRCDPISGHTALYWYRQSLGQGLEFLIYFQGNSAPDKSGLPSDRFSAERTGGSVSTLTIQRTQQEDSAVYLCASSRGGSEKLFFGSGTQLSVL.

This clone showed up just once. The V gene is TRBV6-1, the J gene TRBJ1-4; D is undetermined. V shed 2 bases and J shed 4 bases, with 8 bases lying between them. The CDR3 is 14 residues long. CDR1 and CDR2 (germline): MNHNS, SASEGT. The CDR3 loop is CASSERVLNEKLFF. The CDR3 DNA sequence: TGTGCCAGCAGTGAAAGAGTTCTTAATGAAAAACTGTTTTTT.

V is TRBV4-1 and J is TRBJ2-1, with TRBD1 matching 7 bases. The V and J ends lost 4 bases and 6 bases, in that order; junction bases with no gene match: 9. CDR3 length: 15 residues. Per the germline V gene, CDR1 is MGHRA and CDR2 is YSYEKL. This CDR3 reads CASSPRETGSNEQFF. The CDR3 bases are TGCGCCAGCAGCCCCCGTGAGACAGGGTCCAATGAGCAGTTCTTC.

This chain joins TRBV28 and TRBJ1-3; D may be TRBD1 (6 bases). The CDR3 covers 16 residues. Germline V gives CDR1 MDHEN, CDR2 SYDVKM. Trimming took 6 bases from V and 0 from J, leaving 15 bases between them. Here the CDR3 reads CASRTLGARSGNTIYF. The CDR3 nucleotides read TGTGCCAGCAGGACATTGGGGGCGCGCTCTGGAAACACCATATATTTT.

V usage is TRBV2 and J usage is TRBJ2-7; 7 bases fit TRBD2. The CDR3 spans 15 residues. Germline CDR1 is SNHLY and CDR2 is FYNNEI. Trimming cost V 6 bases and J 0 bases; bases outside gene matches: 8. DNA for the CDR3: TGTGCCAGCAGGGACGGGACTATTGGCTCCTACGAGCAGTACTTC. Protein product: CASRDGTIGSYEQYF.

The chain recombines TRBV6-5 with TRBJ1-4; tentative D call: TRBD1 (6 bases). Trimming removed 2 bases at V and 1 base at J, with 8 bases between. The CDR3 is 15 residues long. Germline V gene lookup returns CDR1 MNHEY and CDR2 SVGAGI. The CDR3, as DNA: TGTGCCAGCAGTTACGCGGACAGAACTAATGAAAAACTGTTTTTT. Its protein is CASSYADRTNEKLFF.

This rearrangement joins TRBV30 to TRBJ2-1; 10 bases are a match to TRBD2. Trimming at V came to 0 bases and at J to 4 bases, leaving 3 bases not matched to a gene. CDR1 GTSNPN and CDR2 SVGIG come from the germline V gene (reference sequence). The CDR3 is 15 residues long. The chain's CDR3 is CAWSVPSGSYNEQFF. The CDR3 DNA follows: TGTGCCTGGAGTGTACCTAGCGGGAGTTACAATGAGCAGTTCTTC.

This CDR3 reads CASSHPNGEAFF. The CDR3 DNA sequence: TGTGCCAGCAGCCACCCGAACGGTGAAGCTTTCTTT. This rearrangement joins TRBV7-9 to TRBJ1-1; D uncertain. The CDR3 spans 12 residues. Germline values: CDR1 SEHNR, CDR2 FQNEAQ (reference sequence). V lost 5 bases and J lost 7, with 11 bases in between. The variable domain in full, completed from reference TRBV7-9 and TRBJ1-1, reads DTGVSQNPRHKITKRGQNVTFRCDPISEHNRLYWYRQTLGQGPEFLTYFQNEAQLEKSRLLSDRFSAERPKGSFSTLEIQRTEQGDSAMYLCASSHPNGEAFFGQGTRLTVV.

Details on this clone: Other nucleotide sequences in the sample specify the same CDR3. The chain links TRBV18 to TRBJ2-2; 10 bases match TRBD1. The ends lost 1 base at V and 4 bases at J; junction bases unmatched: 6. CDR3 length: 17 amino acids. Germline V gives CDR1 KGHSH, CDR2 LQKENI. CDR3 amino acids: CASSPLTGGLSTGELFF. The CDR3 DNA reads as TGTGCCAGCTCACCACTGACAGGGGGCTTAAGCACCGGGGAGCTGTTTTTT. Looking up the rest from reference TRBV18 and TRBJ2-2 gives the full variable domain: NAGVMQNPRHLVRRRGQEARLRCSPMKGHSHVYWYRQLPEEGLKFMVYLQKENIIDESGMPKERFSAEFPKEGPSILRIQQVVRGDSAAYFCASSPLTGGLSTGELFFGEGSRLTVL.

The chain's CDR3 is CASHSSGSAEQYF. The CDR3 DNA follows: TGTGCCTCGCACTCTAGCGGGAGTGCCGAGCAGTACTTC. The chain employs TRBV30 and TRBJ2-7; 10 bases are shared with TRBD2. Germline CDR1 and CDR2: GTSNPN and SVGIG (reference sequence). The V and J ends lost 7 bases and 6 bases, in that order; junction bases with no gene match: 9. The CDR3 spans 13 residues.